This TCR beta chain came from a study of blood T cells in healthy people across ages. Then a second PCR, running roughly 7 to 11 cycles, was carried out with a sample-barcoded 5' primer and a J-beta primer mix. TCRdb processed the 5' RACE reads anew with MiXCR; each CDR3 protein has one entry. Among hundreds of thousands of distinct CDR3 sequences listed, more than 25% were seen once. At least 5.5 micrograms of total RNA were extracted per sample. With regard to this clonotype: A much larger clone sits a single nucleotide away, making a read error possible.

This clonotype was obtained from a woman of 80 years or more in good health. What was sequenced was blood.

The CDR3 DNA reads TGTGCCAGCAACTTAATTGGGACAGGGGGCGTCTCTGGGGCCAACGTCCTGACTTTC. Its protein is CASNLIGTGGVSGANVLTF. The chain employs TRBV11-2 and TRBJ2-6, with 12 nucleotides matching TRBD1. Germline CDR1 is SGHAT and CDR2 is FQNNGV. CDR3 length equals 19 residues.